Listed below are T cell receptor beta chains from one sample, sequenced in a study of T-cell reconstitution after alpha-beta-depleted transplantation in children. One entry per CDR3 protein results from TCRdb running MiXCR on the PCR reads. Of 400,000 to 500,000 distinct CDR3 sequences in the sample, approximately 10% were seen once. Here the sequenced sample was PBMCs from the stem cell graft donor, taken from the stem cell graft. All receptors derive from a human donor who donated a stem cell graft to a child with acute myeloid leukemia. Each CDR3 is given with its conserved first and last residue. Fields, in order: clone size, V gene, J gene, D gene, CDR3 protein, CDR3 DNA. A D gene is named only where the DNA matches it firmly. The size field is filled for only some rows; it gives once, few, many or a size class.

clone size: .; V gene: TRBV20-1; J gene: TRBJ2-5; D gene: TRBD2; CDR3 protein: CSASPTYSSGGAGKQETQYF; CDR3 DNA: TGCAGTGCTAGTCCGACTTACTCTAGCGGGGGGGCGGGTAAACAAGAGACCCAGTACTTC
clone size: .; V gene: TRBV14; J gene: TRBJ2-5; D gene: .; CDR3 protein: CASSQNLRETQYF; CDR3 DNA: TGTGCCAGCAGCCAAAATTTGAGAGAGACCCAGTACTTC
clone size: few; V gene: TRBV4-1; J gene: TRBJ2-3; D gene: TRBD2; CDR3 protein: CASSQGLAGGAGVTDTQYF; CDR3 DNA: TGCGCCAGCAGCCAAGGACTAGCGGGAGGTGCTGGGGTGACAGATACGCAGTATTTT
clone size: few; V gene: TRBV6-1; J gene: TRBJ1-3; D gene: .; CDR3 protein: CASSGSRLSGNTIYF; CDR3 DNA: TGTGCCAGTTCGGGTTCGCGACTCTCTGGAAACACCATATATTTT
clone size: .; V gene: TRBV10-3; J gene: TRBJ1-1; D gene: .; CDR3 protein: CAISMTDNTEAFF; CDR3 DNA: TGTGCCATCAGTATGACAGATAACACTGAAGCTTTCTTT
clone size: few; V gene: TRBV20-1; J gene: TRBJ2-5; D gene: TRBD2; CDR3 protein: CSARDLGVMAGVSQETQYF; CDR3 DNA: TGCAGTGCTAGAGATTTAGGGGTGATGGCGGGGGTTTCGCAAGAGACCCAGTACTTC
clone size: many; V gene: TRBV6-2/TRBV6-3; J gene: TRBJ2-5; D gene: TRBD1; CDR3 protein: CASSYSDRAGETQYF; CDR3 DNA: TGTGCCAGCAGTTACTCGGACAGGGCAGGAGAGACCCAGTACTTC
clone size: few; V gene: TRBV7-3; J gene: TRBJ1-5; D gene: .; CDR3 protein: CASSLKLSNQPQHF; CDR3 DNA: TGTGCCAGCAGCTTAAAACTCAGCAATCAGCCCCAGCATTTT
clone size: .; V gene: TRBV19; J gene: TRBJ1-5; D gene: TRBD1; CDR3 protein: CASNYNRGSNQPQHF; CDR3 DNA: TGTGCCAGTAATTACAACAGGGGAAGCAATCAGCCCCAGCATTTT
clone size: .; V gene: TRBV20-1; J gene: TRBJ2-3; D gene: TRBD2; CDR3 protein: CSASSRTSVGTDTQYF; CDR3 DNA: TGCAGTGCTAGTAGCCGGACTAGCGTGGGCACAGATACGCAGTATTTT
clone size: .; V gene: TRBV7-9; J gene: TRBJ1-1; D gene: .; CDR3 protein: CASSLGTGRDTEAFF; CDR3 DNA: TGTGCCAGCAGCTTAGGTACGGGGAGGGACACTGAAGCTTTCTTT
clone size: .; V gene: TRBV20-1; J gene: TRBJ2-7; D gene: TRBD2; CDR3 protein: CSAFTRDYPYEQYF; CDR3 DNA: TGCAGTGCCTTTACCCGGGACTATCCGTACGAGCAGTACTTC
clone size: .; V gene: TRBV27; J gene: TRBJ2-1; D gene: TRBD2; CDR3 protein: CEARASGRVEQFF; CDR3 DNA: TGTGAGGCGAGGGCTAGCGGGAGAGTTGAGCAGTTCTTC
clone size: .; V gene: TRBV12-3/TRBV12-4; J gene: TRBJ2-1; D gene: .; CDR3 protein: CASNLGLPHNEQFF; CDR3 DNA: TGTGCCAGCAACCTCGGACTACCTCACAATGAGCAGTTCTTC
clone size: .; V gene: TRBV29-1; J gene: TRBJ2-3; D gene: TRBD2; CDR3 protein: CSVVLAGNTDTQYF; CDR3 DNA: TGCAGCGTTGTACTAGCGGGGAACACAGATACGCAGTATTTT
clone size: .; V gene: TRBV7-9; J gene: TRBJ1-2; D gene: .; CDR3 protein: CASSLAGQSGYTF; CDR3 DNA: TGTGCCAGCAGCTTAGCGGGACAAAGCGGCTACACCTTC
clone size: .; V gene: TRBV12-3/TRBV12-4; J gene: TRBJ2-2; D gene: TRBD2; CDR3 protein: CASRGGLAGTGELFF; CDR3 DNA: TGTGCCAGCAGAGGAGGACTAGCGGGCACCGGGGAGCTGTTTTTT
clone size: .; V gene: TRBV7-9; J gene: TRBJ1-2; D gene: .; CDR3 protein: CASSLAGYYTF; CDR3 DNA: TGTGCCAGCAGCTTAGCGGGATACTACACCTTC
clone size: many; V gene: TRBV29-1; J gene: TRBJ1-6; D gene: TRBD1; CDR3 protein: CSVRTGGVNSPLHF; CDR3 DNA: TGCAGCGTACGGACAGGGGGCGTCAATTCACCCCTCCACTTT
clone size: many; V gene: TRBV7-2; J gene: TRBJ2-6; D gene: .; CDR3 protein: CASSFFGANVLTF; CDR3 DNA: TGTGCCAGCAGCTTCTTTGGGGCCAACGTCCTGACTTTC
clone size: .; V gene: TRBV12-3/TRBV12-4; J gene: TRBJ2-1; D gene: TRBD2; CDR3 protein: CASSLKRRLAGVYNEQFF; CDR3 DNA: TGTGCCAGCAGTTTAAAAAGACGACTAGCGGGAGTCTACAATGAGCAGTTCTTC
clone size: few; V gene: TRBV5-1; J gene: TRBJ2-3; D gene: TRBD1; CDR3 protein: CASSWDRGSDTQYF; CDR3 DNA: TGCGCCAGCAGCTGGGACAGGGGCTCAGATACGCAGTATTTT
clone size: few; V gene: TRBV7-8; J gene: TRBJ2-3; D gene: .; CDR3 protein: CASSLVELDTQYF; CDR3 DNA: TGTGCCAGCAGCTTAGTTGAACTGGATACGCAGTATTTT
clone size: few; V gene: TRBV7-3; J gene: TRBJ2-5; D gene: .; CDR3 protein: CASSPRGIPQETQYF; CDR3 DNA: TGTGCCAGCAGCCCCCGTGGGATACCTCAAGAGACCCAGTACTTC
clone size: .; V gene: TRBV5-5; J gene: TRBJ2-7; D gene: .; CDR3 protein: CASSKTYEQYF; CDR3 DNA: TGTGCCAGCAGCAAAACCTACGAGCAGTACTTC
clone size: few; V gene: TRBV10-3; J gene: TRBJ1-1; D gene: TRBD1; CDR3 protein: CAISESTGTGFTEAFF; CDR3 DNA: TGTGCCATCAGTGAGTCGACGGGGACAGGGTTCACTGAAGCTTTCTTT
clone size: many; V gene: TRBV20-1; J gene: TRBJ2-3; D gene: TRBD2; CDR3 protein: CSGGVREVGTDTQYF; CDR3 DNA: TGCAGTGGGGGCGTGCGGGAGGTCGGCACAGATACGCAGTATTTT
clone size: .; V gene: TRBV5-1; J gene: TRBJ1-2; D gene: .; CDR3 protein: CASRTTGVGYTF; CDR3 DNA: TGCGCCAGCAGGACTACAGGAGTGGGCTACACCTTC
clone size: .; V gene: TRBV7-6; J gene: TRBJ1-6; D gene: TRBD1; CDR3 protein: CASSLRARGGGSPLHF; CDR3 DNA: TGTGCCAGCAGCCTACGAGCCAGAGGGGGCGGTTCACCCCTCCACTTT
clone size: few; V gene: TRBV20-1; J gene: TRBJ1-1; D gene: TRBD1; CDR3 protein: CSAPQGFGTEAFF; CDR3 DNA: TGCAGTGCACCACAGGGGTTTGGCACTGAAGCTTTCTTT
clone size: .; V gene: TRBV5-1; J gene: TRBJ2-4; D gene: TRBD2; CDR3 protein: CASSFRLAGLAKNIQYF; CDR3 DNA: TGCGCCAGCAGCTTCCGGCTAGCGGGACTAGCCAAAAACATTCAGTACTTC
clone size: many; V gene: TRBV20-1; J gene: TRBJ2-1; D gene: .; CDR3 protein: CSAGGRQSSYNEQFF; CDR3 DNA: TGCAGTGCGGGAGGCCGCCAGAGCTCCTACAATGAGCAGTTCTTC
clone size: .; V gene: TRBV6-2/TRBV6-3; J gene: TRBJ1-1; D gene: .; CDR3 protein: CASTHVAGMNTEAFF; CDR3 DNA: TGTGCCAGCACGCATGTCGCGGGAATGAACACTGAAGCTTTCTTT
clone size: .; V gene: TRBV5-5; J gene: TRBJ1-1; D gene: TRBD1; CDR3 protein: CASSFQGVGGTEAFF; CDR3 DNA: TGTGCCAGCAGCTTCCAGGGGGTAGGAGGGACTGAAGCTTTCTTT
clone size: many; V gene: TRBV9; J gene: TRBJ1-1; D gene: .; CDR3 protein: CASSVDSYTEAFF; CDR3 DNA: TGTGCCAGCAGCGTAGACAGCTACACTGAAGCTTTCTTT
clone size: .; V gene: TRBV12-3/TRBV12-4; J gene: TRBJ2-1; D gene: .; CDR3 protein: CASSSQGVGGGNEQFF; CDR3 DNA: TGTGCCAGCAGTTCGCAGGGGGTGGGAGGTGGCAATGAGCAGTTCTTC
clone size: few; V gene: TRBV7-9; J gene: TRBJ2-1; D gene: .; CDR3 protein: CASSPSVGDNVNEQFF; CDR3 DNA: TGTGCCAGCAGCCCGAGCGTGGGGGATAATGTCAATGAGCAGTTCTTC
clone size: .; V gene: TRBV7-2; J gene: TRBJ1-1; D gene: .; CDR3 protein: CASSLGPGTTEAFF; CDR3 DNA: TGTGCCAGCAGCTTAGGGCCCGGAACCACTGAAGCTTTCTTT
clone size: .; V gene: TRBV7-9; J gene: TRBJ1-2; D gene: TRBD1; CDR3 protein: CASSLEVGQLSYGYTF; CDR3 DNA: TGTGCCAGCAGCTTAGAAGTGGGACAGCTATCCTATGGCTACACCTTC
clone size: .; V gene: TRBV7-2; J gene: TRBJ2-1; D gene: .; CDR3 protein: CASSLKVMSGNEQFF; CDR3 DNA: TGTGCCAGCAGCCTTAAGGTCATGTCGGGGAATGAGCAGTTCTTC
clone size: few; V gene: TRBV6-1; J gene: TRBJ2-1; D gene: TRBD2; CDR3 protein: CASSEQSGRAHEQFF; CDR3 DNA: TGTGCCAGCAGTGAACAGAGCGGGAGGGCCCATGAGCAGTTCTTC
clone size: .; V gene: TRBV5-1; J gene: TRBJ1-2; D gene: .; CDR3 protein: CASTPAGTYGYTF; CDR3 DNA: TGCGCCAGCACGCCGGCAGGAACTTATGGCTACACCTTC
clone size: .; V gene: TRBV16; J gene: TRBJ1-2; D gene: .; CDR3 protein: CASSQSTAAGPGYTF; CDR3 DNA: TGTGCCAGCAGCCAATCCACGGCGGCAGGCCCTGGCTACACCTTC
clone size: .; V gene: TRBV19; J gene: TRBJ2-6; D gene: .; CDR3 protein: CASSVYVPSSGANGLTF; CDR3 DNA: TGTGCCAGTAGCGTGTATGTCCCCAGCTCTGGGGCCAACGGCCTGACTTTC
clone size: .; V gene: TRBV7-3; J gene: TRBJ2-5; D gene: TRBD2; CDR3 protein: CASSGGSGGETQYF; CDR3 DNA: TGTGCCAGCTCGGGGGGGAGCGGGGGAGAGACCCAGTACTTC
clone size: .; V gene: TRBV6-1; J gene: TRBJ2-5; D gene: .; CDR3 protein: CASASPRQGKETQYF; CDR3 DNA: TGTGCCAGCGCTTCCCCTCGGCAGGGAAAAGAGACCCAGTACTTC
clone size: few; V gene: TRBV29-1; J gene: TRBJ2-1; D gene: TRBD2; CDR3 protein: CSVGTSGNNEQFF; CDR3 DNA: TGCAGCGTTGGCACTAGCGGAAACAATGAGCAGTTCTTC
clone size: medium-sized; V gene: TRBV10-3; J gene: TRBJ2-5; D gene: TRBD2; CDR3 protein: CAISVAGGGQETQYF; CDR3 DNA: TGTGCCATCAGTGTGGCGGGGGGCGGACAAGAGACCCAGTACTTC
clone size: .; V gene: TRBV5-8; J gene: TRBJ2-3; D gene: TRBD2; CDR3 protein: CASSLGGLAGEDTQYF; CDR3 DNA: TGTGCCAGCAGCTTGGGGGGACTAGCGGGAGAAGATACGCAGTATTTT
clone size: few; V gene: TRBV7-8; J gene: TRBJ2-5; D gene: .; CDR3 protein: CASSLGTVRETQYF; CDR3 DNA: TGTGCCAGCAGCTTAGGGACAGTCAGAGAGACCCAGTACTTC